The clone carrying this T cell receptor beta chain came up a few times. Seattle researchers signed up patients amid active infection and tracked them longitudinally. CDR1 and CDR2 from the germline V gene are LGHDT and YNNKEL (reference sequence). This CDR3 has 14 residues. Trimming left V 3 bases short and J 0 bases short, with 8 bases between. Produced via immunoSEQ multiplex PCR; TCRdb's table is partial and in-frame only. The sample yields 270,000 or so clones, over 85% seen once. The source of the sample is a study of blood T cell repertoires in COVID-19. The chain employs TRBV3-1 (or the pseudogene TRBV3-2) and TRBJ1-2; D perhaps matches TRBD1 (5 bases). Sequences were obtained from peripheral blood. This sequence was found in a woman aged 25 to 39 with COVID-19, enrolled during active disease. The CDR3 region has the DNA TGTGCCAGCAGCCAGGGGGGAGCTAACTATGGCTACACCTTC. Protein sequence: CASSQGGANYGYTF.